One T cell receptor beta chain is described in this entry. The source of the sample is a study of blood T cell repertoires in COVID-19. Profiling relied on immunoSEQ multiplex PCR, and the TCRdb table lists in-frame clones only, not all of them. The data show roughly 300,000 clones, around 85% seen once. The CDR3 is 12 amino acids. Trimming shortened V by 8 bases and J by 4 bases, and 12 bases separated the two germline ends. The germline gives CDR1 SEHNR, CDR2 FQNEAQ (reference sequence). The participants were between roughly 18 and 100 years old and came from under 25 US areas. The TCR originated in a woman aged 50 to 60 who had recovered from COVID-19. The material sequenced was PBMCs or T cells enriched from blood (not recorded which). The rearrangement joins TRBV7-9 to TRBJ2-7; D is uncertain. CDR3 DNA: TGTGCCAGCGCAGCTCAGCGTTACGAGCAGTACTTC. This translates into CASAAQRYEQYF.